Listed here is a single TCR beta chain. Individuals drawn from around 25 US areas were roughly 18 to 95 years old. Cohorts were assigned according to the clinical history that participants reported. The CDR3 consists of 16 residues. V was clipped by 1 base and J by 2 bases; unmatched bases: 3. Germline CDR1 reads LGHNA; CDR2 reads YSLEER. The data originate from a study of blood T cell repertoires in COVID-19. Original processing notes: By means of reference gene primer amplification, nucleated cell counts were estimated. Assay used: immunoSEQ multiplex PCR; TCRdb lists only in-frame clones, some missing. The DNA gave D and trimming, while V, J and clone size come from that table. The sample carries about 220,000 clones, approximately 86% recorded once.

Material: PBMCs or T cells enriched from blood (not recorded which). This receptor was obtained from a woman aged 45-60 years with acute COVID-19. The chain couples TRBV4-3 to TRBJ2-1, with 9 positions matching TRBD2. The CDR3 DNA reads TGCGCCAGCAGCCAAGGACTAGCGGTTACCTACAATGAGCAGTTCTTC. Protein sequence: CASSQGLAVTYNEQFF.